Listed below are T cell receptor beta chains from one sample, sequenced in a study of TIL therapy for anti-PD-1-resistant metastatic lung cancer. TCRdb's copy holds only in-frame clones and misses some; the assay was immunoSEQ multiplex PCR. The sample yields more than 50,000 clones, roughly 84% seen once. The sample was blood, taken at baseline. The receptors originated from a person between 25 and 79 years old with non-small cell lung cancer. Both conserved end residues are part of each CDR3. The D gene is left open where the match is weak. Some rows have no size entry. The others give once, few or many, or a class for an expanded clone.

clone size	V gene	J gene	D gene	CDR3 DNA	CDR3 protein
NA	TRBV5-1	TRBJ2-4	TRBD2	TGCGCCAGCAGCGCCATTCCGACTCCACCTACAGGCGGGGTGGGTCGGGGGGAAAACATTCAGTACTTC	CASSAIPTPPTGGVGRGENIQYF
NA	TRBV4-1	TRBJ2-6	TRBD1	TGCGCCAGCAGGGGCCCGAAGACAGGGTCTGGGGCCAACGTCCTGACTTTC	CASRGPKTGSGANVLTF
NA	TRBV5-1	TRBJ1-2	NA	TGCGCCAGCAGCTCGGACACCTATGGCTACACCTTC	CASSSDTYGYTF
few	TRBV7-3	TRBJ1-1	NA	TGTGCCAGCAGCTTATTCGGGACGTTGAACACTGAAGCTTTCTTT	CASSLFGTLNTEAFF
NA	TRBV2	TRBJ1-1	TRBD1	TGTGCCAGCAGAAAGGACAGGGGGCAGGGGAACACTGAAGCTTTCTTT	CASRKDRGQGNTEAFF
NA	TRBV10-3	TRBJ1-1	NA	TGTGCCATCAGTGCAGCATTGAACACTGAAGCTTTCTTT	CAISAALNTEAFF
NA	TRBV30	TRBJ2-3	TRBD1	TGTGCCTGGAGCGGCCCGGGACAGGGGGCGCGGAGCACAGATACGCAGTATTTT	CAWSGPGQGARSTDTQYF
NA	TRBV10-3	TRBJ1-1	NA	TGTGCCATCAGGAGGGCAGGGGAAGGCACTGAAGCTTTCTTT	CAIRRAGEGTEAFF
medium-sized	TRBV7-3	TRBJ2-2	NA	TGTGCCAGCAGCATATCGACGGATACCGGGGAGCTGTTTTTT	CASSISTDTGELFF
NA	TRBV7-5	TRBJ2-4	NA	TGTGTCAGAAGCTTATATGAATCCTTAGCCAAAAACATTCAGTACTTC	CVRSLYESLAKNIQYF
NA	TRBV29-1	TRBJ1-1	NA	TGCAGCGGGGCCTTGGGCACTGAAGCTTTCTTT	CSGALGTEAFF
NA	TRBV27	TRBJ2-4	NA	TGTGCCAGCAGTCCACCCTCGGACCCCATAGCCAAAAACATTCAGTACTTC	CASSPPSDPIAKNIQYF
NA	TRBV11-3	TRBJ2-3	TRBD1	TGTGCCAGCAGCCAGGGACAGAGCACCACAGATACGCAGTATTTT	CASSQGQSTTDTQYF
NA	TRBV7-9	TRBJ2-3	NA	TGTGCCAGCAGCCCTCCGGGCCGGCTCCCAGATACGCAGTATTTT	CASSPPGRLPDTQYF
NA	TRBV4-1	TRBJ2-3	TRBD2	TGCGCCAGCAGCCAAGATAGGGCGGGGGGGTCGGCAGATACGCAGTATTTT	CASSQDRAGGSADTQYF
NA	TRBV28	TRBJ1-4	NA	TGTGCCAGCAGTTTATATCAGGGAGGTGAAAAACTGTTTTTT	CASSLYQGGEKLFF
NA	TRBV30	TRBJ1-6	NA	TGTGCCTGGAGAGTCCGGCGCGGACAACTGGGACATAATTCACCCCTCCACTTT	CAWRVRRGQLGHNSPLHF